The 25 T cell receptor beta chains in this list originate from one sample, sequenced in a study of blood T cell repertoires in COVID-19. This table comes from immunoSEQ multiplex PCR, and its TCRdb copy is limited to in-frame clones, with some not included. The data contain around 450,000 clones, around 87% of them seen just once; the ten biggest clones take up around 0.7%. Sequences were obtained from PBMCs or T cells enriched from blood (not recorded which). The receptors were sampled from a young woman who had recovered from COVID-19.

In its sample, this clone was seen once. CDR3 nucleotides: TGTGCCAGCTCACTACAGTCTAGCGCGTCTGGAAACACCATATATTTT. Translating it yields CASSLQSSASGNTIYF. J is TRBJ1-3 and V is TRBV18; D gene ambiguous. CDR3 length: 16 amino acids. Germline values: CDR1 KGHSH, CDR2 LQKENI. Deletions cut 4 bases from V and 1 base from J, with 14 bases between. Together with reference TRBV18 and TRBJ1-3, the CDR3 gives the full variable domain: NAGVMQNPRHLVRRRGQEARLRCSPMKGHSHVYWYRQLPEEGLKFMVYLQKENIIDESGMPKERFSAEFPKEGPSILRIQQVVRGDSAAYFCASSLQSSASGNTIYFGEGSWLTVV.

The chain combines TRBV7-2 with TRBJ1-1, with TRBD1 as a possible D gene (5 bases). Trimming stripped 4 bases from V and 4 bases from J, with 16 bases between. The CDR3 has 15 amino acids. Germline CDR1 and CDR2: SGHTA and FQGNSA. The CDR3 DNA sequence: TGTGCCAGCAGCTCACAAATCGGCCAGGGCACTGAAGCTTTCTTT. It encodes CASSSQIGQGTEAFF.

This chain connects TRBV7-6 to TRBJ2-1; the match to TRBD2 covers 7 bases. The CDR3 contains 16 residues. In germline, CDR1 is SGHVS, CDR2 FNYEAQ. V dropped 2 bases and J dropped 0; count of bases not matched to a gene: 4. DNA for the CDR3: TGTGCCAGCAGCTTACAAGCGGGGCCCTCCTACAATGAGCAGTTCTTC. Protein: CASSLQAGPSYNEQFF.

The rearrangement links TRBV6-1 to TRBJ1-2, with 7 bases that match TRBD1. Germline CDR1 and CDR2: MNHNS and SASEGT. V shed 1 base, J shed 3 bases, and the junction held 5 bases outside the gene matches. The CDR3 is made up of 15 amino acids. CDR3 sequence (DNA): TGTGCCAGCAGTGAAGGGGGGACAGACCACTATGGCTACACCTTC. This sequence encodes CASSEGGTDHYGYTF.

This clone was detected only once. The rearrangement joins TRBV7-2 to TRBJ1-1, with 11 bases aligning to TRBD1. This CDR3 region has 17 residues. CDR1 is SGHTA, CDR2 FQGNSA, per germline. J lost 0 bases, V lost 1 base, and 4 bases had no gene match. CDR3: CASSLVGTGGLNTEAFF. CDR3 coding DNA: TGTGCCAGCAGCTTAGTCGGGACAGGGGGGTTGAACACTGAAGCTTTCTTT. Filled out from reference TRBV7-2 and TRBJ1-1, the complete variable domain reads GAGVSQSPSNKVTEKGKDVELRCDPISGHTALYWYRQSLGQGLEFLIYFQGNSAPDKSGLPSDRFSAERTGGSVSTLTIQRTQQEDSAVYLCASSLVGTGGLNTEAFFGQGTRLTVV.

This clone was seen only once. The chain is built from TRBV7-6 and TRBJ2-2, with 12 bases matching TRBD2. From germline, CDR1 is SGHVS and CDR2 FNYEAQ. The CDR3 loop spans 16 amino acids. Trimming at V came to 5 bases and at J to 8 bases, leaving 9 bases not matched to a gene. The CDR3 DNA sequence: TGTGCCAGCAGCGCGCGACTAGCGGGGGAAGGAGGGGAGCTGTTTTTT. Translating it yields CASSARLAGEGGELFF. Full variable domain (missing parts from reference TRBV7-6 and TRBJ2-2): GAGVSQSPRYKVTKRGQDVALRCDPISGHVSLYWYRQALGQGPEFLTYFNYEAQQDKSGLPNDRFSAERPEGSISTLTIQRTEQRDSAMYRCASSARLAGEGGELFFGEGSRLTVL.

The chain uses TRBV19 and TRBJ1-2, with 8 nucleotides matching TRBD1. Germline trimming cut 4 bases from V and 5 bases from J; bases unmatched to any gene: 3. This CDR3 region has 13 residues. The V gene's germline CDR1 is LNHDA and CDR2 SQIVND (reference sequence). The CDR3 DNA reads as TGTGCCAGTAGTAAGACAGGGGTTTATGGCTACACCTTC. Its protein product is CASSKTGVYGYTF.

V usage is TRBV6-2 or TRBV6-3 and J usage is TRBJ2-1; 10 bases match TRBD2. Germline V lookup: CDR1 MNHEY, CDR2 SVGEGT. The CDR3 is 14 amino acids. J was trimmed by 7 bases and V by 5 bases; bases with no gene match: 5. In DNA form, the CDR3 reads TGTGCCAGCAGTAGCGGGGGGGCCAGTAATGAGCAGTTCTTC. Its translation is CASSSGGASNEQFF.

This chain connects TRBV9 to TRBJ1-2; 8 nucleotides match TRBD1. CDR3 size: 17 residues. Germline trimming cut 3 bases from V and 5 bases from J; bases unmatched to any gene: 15. CDR1 is SGDLS and CDR2 is YYNGEE in the germline V gene. CDR3 coding DNA: TGTGCCAGCAGCGCGGTTCCAGGGGGCGAAGGCTCTTATGGCTACACCTTC. This sequence encodes CASSAVPGGEGSYGYTF.

The DNA of the CDR3 is TGTGCCAGCAGTGAACTCCCCCCCCGGAACACTGAAGCTTTCTTT. Protein: CASSELPPRNTEAFF. This chain connects TRBV2 to TRBJ1-1, with D unresolved. Germline CDR1 is SNHLY and CDR2 is FYNNEI. The ends were cut back, 2 bases at V and 1 base at J, with 11 bases in the middle. The CDR3 is 15 residues long.

Regarding this clone: The same CDR3 arises from other DNA sequences in this sample as well. V is TRBV5-1 and J is TRBJ1-1, with unresolved D. Between the trimmed V and J ends, which lost 1 base and 1 base, there was a span of 5 bases. This CDR3 has 13 residues. Germline V gene lookup returns CDR1 SGHRS and CDR2 YFSETQ. This chain's CDR3 is CASSLTANTEAFF. In DNA form, the CDR3 reads TGCGCCAGCAGCTTGACAGCGAACACTGAAGCTTTCTTT.

This clone is a singleton in its sample. This chain links TRBV7-9 with TRBJ1-3; 7 bases are a match to TRBD1. The CDR3 runs 15 residues. From germline, CDR1 is SEHNR and CDR2 FQNEAQ (reference sequence). J lost 2 bases, V lost 3 bases, and 4 bases had no gene match. CDR3 in DNA: TGTGCCAGCAGCTTTACAGGGGCGGCTGGAAACACCATATATTTT. This encodes CASSFTGAAGNTIYF.

The rearrangement links TRBV5-1 to TRBJ1-1; D perhaps matches TRBD1 (5 bases). V dropped 1 base and J dropped 4 bases, with 11 bases sitting between them. Per the germline V gene, CDR1 is SGHRS and CDR2 is YFSETQ. The CDR3 spans 14 residues. CDR3 sequence reads: CASSLNAGGTEAFF. The CDR3 region has the DNA TGCGCCAGCAGCTTGAACGCGGGGGGCACTGAAGCTTTCTTT.

This clone was seen once. This chain joins TRBV30 and TRBJ2-1; a possible D gene is TRBD1 (6 bases). The CDR3 is made up of 12 amino acids. Germline-derived CDR1 and CDR2 are GTSNPN and SVGIG (reference sequence). V was shortened by 4 bases and J by 6 bases, with 10 bases between the two germline ends. The chain's CDR3 is CAWTPRGNEQFF. For the CDR3, the DNA is TGTGCCTGGACCCCCAGGGGCAATGAGCAGTTCTTC.

This chain links TRBV30 with TRBJ1-5, with 7 bases that match TRBD1. Germline CDR1 reads GTSNPN; CDR2 reads SVGIG (reference sequence). The trim removed 2 bases at V and 0 bases at J, leaving 4 bases unmatched. This CDR3 is 15 amino acids long. The CDR3 DNA reads TGTGCCTGGAGTTACGGGACAGCTAGCAATCAGCCCCAGCATTTT. It yields the protein CAWSYGTASNQPQHF.

The DNA of the CDR3 is TGTGCCAGCAATAACAACGGCGGTCTTTATCAGCCCCAGCATTTT. Residues: CASNNNGGLYQPQHF. J is TRBJ1-5 and V is TRBV28; D gene ambiguous. The length of the CDR3 is 15 residues. Trimming took off 7 bases at V and 5 bases at J, with 18 bases between the two ends. Per the germline V gene, CDR1 is MDHEN and CDR2 is SYDVKM.

This clone was seen once. The chain combines TRBV2 with TRBJ2-7, with 8 bases that match TRBD1. The CDR3 has 17 amino acids. CDR1 SNHLY and CDR2 FYNNEI come from the germline V gene. The J segment lost 1 base and the V segment lost 4 bases, leaving 12 bases of the junction unmatched. Here the CDR3 DNA reads TGTGCCAGCAGTGGTAACCTAAGGACAGGGATATCCTACGAGCAGTACTTC. Residues: CASSGNLRTGISYEQYF.

This chain connects TRBV6-5 to TRBJ1-2; 9 positions match TRBD1. Trimming at V came to 0 bases and at J to 8 bases, leaving 1 base not matched to a gene. Germline loops: CDR1 MNHEY, CDR2 SVGAGI. The CDR3 contains 13 residues. CDR3 nucleotides: TGTGCCAGCAGTTACTCGACAGGGGGAGGCTACACCTTC. It encodes CASSYSTGGGYTF.

This clone was recorded only once. This sequence joins TRBV5-1 and TRBJ1-1; TRBD1 matches 8 bases. The CDR3 length is 14 residues. Germline-derived CDR1 and CDR2 are SGHRS and YFSETQ. Trimming cost V 0 bases and J 11 bases; bases outside gene matches: 9. DNA for the CDR3: TGCGCCAGCAGCTTGGCCGTCATGCAGGGGGCGGCTTTCTTT. Its protein product is CASSLAVMQGAAFF.

The chain employs TRBV7-2 and TRBJ2-3; 9 nucleotides line up with TRBD2. This CDR3 contains 16 residues. Germline assignment: CDR1 SGHTA and CDR2 FQGNSA. V was clipped by 2 bases and J by 5 bases; unmatched bases: 8. CDR3 DNA: TGTGCCAGCAGCTTAAACGCGGGGGGGCGGATAGATACGCAGTATTTT. It yields the protein CASSLNAGGRIDTQYF.

The chain combines TRBV6-5 with TRBJ2-3; 8 bases are a match to TRBD1. Germline CDR1 reads MNHEY; CDR2 reads SVGAGI. CDR3 length: 15 amino acids. V lost 6 bases and J lost 0; bases outside the gene matches: 5. The CDR3 DNA reads TGTGCCAGCAGCCTAGACAGGGGTAGCACAGATACGCAGTATTTT. Translated, it gives CASSLDRGSTDTQYF.

The V gene is TRBV11-3, the J gene TRBJ2-3, with 8 nucleotides matching TRBD2. Trimming cost V 1 base and J 3 bases; bases outside gene matches: 9. The CDR3 runs to 17 residues. CDR1 is SGHNT, CDR2 YENEEA, per germline. The DNA of the CDR3 is TGTGCCAGCAGCTTAGGCCTCACTGCGGGGGGTACAGATACGCAGTATTTT. As protein: CASSLGLTAGGTDTQYF.

This chain connects TRBV21-1 to TRBJ2-5; the table names TRBD1, a call not compared with the DNA. TRBV21-1 is a listed pseudogene. The CDR3 sequence is 12 residues long. The chain's CDR3 is CASRPQKETQYF. CDR3 DNA: TGTGCCAGCAGACCACAAAAAGAGACCCAGTACTTC.

V is TRBV10-3 and J is TRBJ1-5; no definite D call. Germline V gene lookup returns CDR1 ENHRY and CDR2 SYGVKD. V was shortened by 4 bases and J by 4 bases, with 8 bases between the two germline ends. The CDR3 loop spans 13 amino acids. The CDR3, as DNA: TGTGCCATCAGTGGGTCCTTAAATCAGCCCCAGCATTTT. Protein: CAISGSLNQPQHF.

The chain links TRBV5-4 to TRBJ2-3; tentative D call: TRBD2 (6 bases). Deletions cut 4 bases from V and 13 bases from J, with 19 bases between. CDR1 is SGHNT and CDR2 is YYREEE in the germline V gene (reference sequence). This CDR3 has 13 amino acids. CDR3 in amino acids: CASSPGLLPEKYF. The CDR3 nucleotides read TGTGCCAGCAGCCCAGGACTATTACCGGAGAAGTATTTT.